Below, 11 T cell receptor beta chains from the same sample are listed, as sequenced in a study of blood T cell repertoires in COVID-19. The data were produced by immunoSEQ multiplex PCR, yet TCRdb's version contains in-frame clones alone and is incomplete. The sample includes approximately 65,000 clones, about nine tenths of them seen just once. The sequenced material came from peripheral blood. The origin of the receptors is a woman under 30 with acute or convalescent COVID-19.

This clone was seen more than once but under ten times. CDR3: CASSERGTSGREQFF. For the CDR3, the DNA is TGTGCCAGCAGCGAGAGAGGGACTAGCGGGCGAGAGCAGTTCTTC. The rearrangement links TRBV9 to TRBJ2-1; 12 bases agree with TRBD2. The CDR3 sequence is 15 residues long. J was trimmed by 10 bases and V by 3 bases; bases with no gene match: 8. Per germline, CDR1 SGDLS and CDR2 YYNGEE.

The chain couples TRBV19 to TRBJ2-1, with D perhaps matching TRBD1 (6 bases). The germline gives CDR1 LNHDA, CDR2 SQIVND (reference sequence). The CDR3 extends over 17 amino acids. The V and J ends lost 1 base and 4 bases respectively, with 17 bases between them. In DNA, the CDR3 is TGTGCCAGTAGTATAGCGGTTTTGGGGGCGCAGTACAATGAGCAGTTCTTC. Residues: CASSIAVLGAQYNEQFF.

The chain links TRBV5-1 to TRBJ2-7; no clear D. Per the germline V gene, CDR1 is SGHRS and CDR2 is YFSETQ. With 1 base removed from V and 7 bases from J, the gap between germline ends came to 15 bases. The CDR3 has 14 residues. The CDR3 region is CASSLRMPREEQYF. The CDR3 DNA reads TGCGCCAGCAGCTTGCGCATGCCCCGTGAGGAGCAGTACTTC.

This rearrangement joins TRBV7-9 to TRBJ2-1; 11 bases line up with TRBD2. V shed 1 base and J 9 bases; nucleotides not matched to a gene: 2. There are 14 residues in the CDR3. Germline-derived CDR1 and CDR2 are SEHNR and FQNEAQ (reference sequence). The CDR3 sequence: CASSLVTSGTEQFF. The CDR3 DNA is TGTGCCAGCAGCTTAGTGACTAGCGGGACTGAGCAGTTCTTC.

The chain combines TRBV6-6 with TRBJ2-3, with D perhaps TRBD2 (6 bases). V lost 6 bases, J lost 1 base, and 17 bases lay in between. CDR3 length: 16 amino acids. Germline V lookup: CDR1 MNHNY, CDR2 SVGAGI (reference sequence). Written as DNA, the CDR3 is TGTGCCAGCAGCCGCCAGGGAGCTAGCGGCACAGATACGCAGTATTTT. Its protein product is CASSRQGASGTDTQYF.

The chain uses TRBV6-6 and TRBJ2-5; no definite D call. CDR1 MNHNY and CDR2 SVGAGI come from the germline V gene (reference sequence). V was trimmed by 2 bases and J by 2 bases, leaving 9 bases between them. This CDR3 has 14 amino acids. Here the CDR3 reads CASSYNPGQETQYF. CDR3 in DNA: TGTGCCAGCAGTTACAACCCAGGTCAAGAGACCCAGTACTTC.

The gene calls are TRBV18 and TRBJ2-1; 10 positions match TRBD2. Germline CDR1 and CDR2: KGHSH and LQKENI. The CDR3 sequence is 15 residues long. The ends lost 6 bases at V and 1 base at J; junction bases unmatched: 3. The CDR3 reads CASSRTSGSYNEQFF. The CDR3 nucleotides are TGTGCCAGCTCGCGGACTAGCGGTTCCTACAATGAGCAGTTCTTC.

The chain employs TRBV20-1 and TRBJ2-1, with TRBD2 matching 10 bases. The CDR3 is 18 amino acids. Trimming removed 3 bases from V and 3 bases from J; junction bases left unmatched: 14. Germline V gene lookup returns CDR1 DFQATT and CDR2 SNEGSKA (reference sequence). CDR3 in amino acids: CSASQTSGVRVRYNEQFF. In nucleotides, the CDR3 is TGCAGTGCTAGTCAAACTAGCGGGGTTAGGGTCCGCTACAATGAGCAGTTCTTC.

V is TRBV3-1 (or the pseudogene TRBV3-2) and J is TRBJ2-2, with TRBD1 identical over 8 bases. V was clipped by 4 bases and J by 2 bases; unmatched bases: 6. The CDR3 spans 16 residues. Germline lookup yields CDR1 LGHDT and CDR2 YNNKEL (reference sequence). The CDR3: CASSRRQGTNTGELFF. The CDR3 DNA follows: TGTGCCAGCAGCCGGAGACAGGGGACAAACACCGGGGAGCTGTTTTTT.

The V gene is TRBV7-9, the J gene TRBJ1-3; D is undetermined. The CDR3 is 14 amino acids. V lost 4 bases, J lost 2 bases, and 9 bases lay in between. Germline-derived CDR1 and CDR2 are SEHNR and FQNEAQ (reference sequence). The CDR3 sequence is CASSSGGAGNTIYF. The CDR3 DNA sequence: TGTGCCAGCAGCTCCGGCGGTGCTGGAAACACCATATATTTT.

This rearrangement joins TRBV19 to TRBJ1-1; 7 bases are a match to TRBD1. The V segment lost 7 bases and the J segment 5 bases; nucleotides outside the gene matches: 7. The length of the CDR3 is 13 residues. Germline CDR1 is LNHDA and CDR2 is SQIVND (reference sequence). The CDR3 loop is CASIDREKTEAFF. The DNA for the CDR3 is TGTGCCAGTATCGACAGGGAGAAAACTGAAGCTTTCTTT.